This T cell receptor beta chain was captured by sequencing in a study of glioma-infiltrating T cells. This CDR3 is 17 amino acids long. In germline, CDR1 is MNHEY, CDR2 SMNVEV (reference sequence). V shed 4 bases, J shed 1 base, and the junction held 11 bases outside the gene matches. General study findings and limits: Above-expected tissue-blood divergence occurred in all gliomas, most in low-grade ones. Tissue and blood shared very few CDR3 sequences.

Using RNA template, CDR3s of TCR alpha and beta were amplified with iRepertoire arm-PCR. TCRdb recomputed calls from the multiplex PCR reads with MiXCR, one row per CDR3 protein. The sample includes fewer than 500,000 distinct CDR3 sequences, about 40% of them seen just once. This clonotype was found a few times. Antigen unknown. The TCR comes from a human donor with low-grade glioma or glioblastoma, undergoing nonglioma brain surgery, or in good health (not recorded which). This chain links TRBV27 with TRBJ1-1; 8 positions match TRBD1. The sample was glioma tissue, nonneoplastic brain tissue, or PBMCs (not recorded which). The CDR3 DNA follows: TGTGCCAGCAGTTCCCCGCCGGGACAGGCCAAGAACACTGAAGCTTTCTTT. Protein product: CASSSPPGQAKNTEAFF.